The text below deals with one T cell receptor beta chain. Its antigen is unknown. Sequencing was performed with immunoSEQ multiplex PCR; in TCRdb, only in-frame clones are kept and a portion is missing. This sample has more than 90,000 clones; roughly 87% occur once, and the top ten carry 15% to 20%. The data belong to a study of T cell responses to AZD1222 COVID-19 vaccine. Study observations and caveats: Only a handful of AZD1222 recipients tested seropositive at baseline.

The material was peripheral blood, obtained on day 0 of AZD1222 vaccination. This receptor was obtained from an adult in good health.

CDR3 in amino acids: CASSLRQGTNSPLHF. The CDR3 nucleotides read TGTGCCAGCAGTTTACGACAGGGGACTAATTCACCCCTCCACTTT. The genes are TRBV6-5 and TRBJ1-6, with TRBD1 identical over 8 bases. V lost 4 bases and J lost 6; bases outside the gene matches: 5. Germline lookup yields CDR1 MNHEY and CDR2 SVGAGI. The CDR3 totals 15 residues.